This T cell receptor (beta chain) was sequenced during a study of blood T cell repertoires in COVID-19. The data were produced by immunoSEQ multiplex PCR, yet TCRdb's version contains in-frame clones alone and is incomplete. Among roughly 250,000 clones listed, about nine tenths were seen once. From germline, CDR1 is MNHEY and CDR2 SVGAGI. The J segment lost 0 bases and the V segment lost 7 bases, leaving 2 bases of the junction unmatched. The CDR3 length is 14 residues. This receptor was identified in a woman in her forties with acute COVID-19. The sequenced sample was PBMCs or T cells enriched from blood (not recorded which). The chain recombines TRBV6-5 with TRBJ1-4; 7 nucleotides agree with TRBD1. The CDR3 coding sequence is TGTGCCAGCATTACAGGGGCAACTAATGAAAAACTGTTTTTT. This translates into CASITGATNEKLFF.